Following are 26 T cell receptor beta chains from one sample sequenced in a study of T cells in Graves' hyperthyroidism and ophthalmopathy. Researchers took RNA transcripts and amplified the TCR beta CDR3 regions from them. RT-PCR in the first round (using the HTBI primer set) targeted the TCR CDR3. MiXCR, run by TCRdb on the multiplex PCR reads, gives a single entry per CDR3 protein. The sample lists some 490,000 distinct CDR3 sequences; around a fifth were seen once. The sample was blood. The origin of the receptors is a woman aged 65 to 85 with Graves' ophthalmopathy.

This clonotype was counted only a few times. This chain connects TRBV29-1 to TRBJ2-5; D is perhaps TRBD1 or TRBD2 (5 bases each). CDR1 is SQVTM and CDR2 is ANQGSEA in the germline V gene. The V gene lost 5 bases and the J gene lost 2 bases, with 9 bases spanning the gap. The CDR3 runs to 12 residues. The DNA of the CDR3 is TGCAGCGTTAGGGACGGACAAGAGACCCAGTACTTC. This sequence encodes CSVRDGQETQYF.

The chain has TRBV25-1 and TRBJ2-7; 11 positions agree with TRBD1. CDR1 is MGHDK, CDR2 SYGVNS, per germline. This CDR3 has 15 residues. V lost 1 base and J lost 7; bases outside the gene matches: 6. The CDR3 sequence is CASSEFGQGAGEQYF. The CDR3 DNA reads as TGTGCCAGCAGTGAATTCGGACAGGGGGCTGGTGAGCAGTACTTC.

The rearrangement links TRBV13 to TRBJ2-5; weak D call: TRBD2 (6 bases). The germline V gene encodes CDR1 PRHDT and CDR2 FYEKMQ (reference sequence). This CDR3 has 15 residues. With 5 bases removed from V and 1 base from J, the gap between germline ends came to 14 bases. This CDR3 reads CASSAGWGVQETQYF. The DNA of the CDR3 is TGTGCCAGCAGCGCCGGGTGGGGGGTCCAAGAGACCCAGTACTTC. Full variable domain (rest looked up from reference TRBV13 and TRBJ2-5): AAGVIQSPRHLIKEKRETATLKCYPIPRHDTVYWYQQGPGQDPQFLISFYEKMQSDKGSIPDRFSAQQFSDYHSELNMSSLELGDSALYFCASSAGWGVQETQYFGPGTRLLVL.

This chain uses TRBV5-1 with TRBJ2-1, with 8 bases aligning to TRBD2. The CDR3 extends over 14 amino acids. Looked up from germline, CDR1 is SGHRS and CDR2 is YFSETQ. The J segment lost 7 bases and the V segment lost 3 bases, leaving 6 bases of the junction unmatched. Here the CDR3 reads CASSSTSVGNEQFF. The DNA for the CDR3 is TGCGCCAGCAGCTCGACTAGCGTTGGTAATGAGCAGTTCTTC.

The chain joins TRBV7-2 to TRBJ1-2; D is unclear. The CDR3 has 17 amino acids. Per the germline V gene, CDR1 is SGHTA and CDR2 is FQGNSA. Trimming took off 1 base at V and 0 bases at J, with 15 bases between the two ends. CDR3 DNA sequence: TGTGCCAGCAGCTTAGATCTGGGTTCAGGAGCTAACTATGGCTACACCTTC. Amino acids: CASSLDLGSGANYGYTF.

This clonotype was seen more than once but under ten times. CDR3 region: CAWRSLEDEKLFF. CDR3 coding DNA: TGTGCCTGGAGGAGCCTTGAAGATGAAAAACTGTTTTTT. The chain carries TRBV30 and TRBJ1-4; D is uncertain. Trimming took 3 bases from V and 6 from J, leaving 11 bases between them. Germline V gene lookup returns CDR1 GTSNPN and CDR2 SVGIG (reference sequence). The CDR3 runs to 13 residues.

The rearrangement joins TRBV6-2 or TRBV6-3 to TRBJ2-1; 12 bases map to TRBD2. The germline V gene has CDR1 MNHEY and CDR2 SVGEGT. V trimming: 4 bases; J trimming: 8 bases; junction bases outside the gene matches: 3. The CDR3 has 14 residues. As DNA, the CDR3 is TGTGCCAGCAGTTCTAGCGGGAGGGTGGATGAGCAGTTCTTC. Residues: CASSSSGRVDEQFF.

This clonotype was observed a handful of times. The chain carries TRBV28 and TRBJ1-6; 8 bases map to TRBD1. Trimming cost V 3 bases and J 7 bases; bases outside gene matches: 5. CDR1 MDHEN and CDR2 SYDVKM come from the germline V gene. The CDR3 totals 15 residues. Written as DNA, the CDR3 is TGTGCCAGCAGTTTGGACAGGGTGAGGAATTCACCCCTCCACTTT. It yields the protein CASSLDRVRNSPLHF.

V gene TRBV7-2 combines with J gene TRBJ2-3, with 7 bases aligning to TRBD1. The CDR3 has 15 amino acids. CDR1 is SGHTA, CDR2 FQGNSA, per germline. J gave up 5 bases and V 6 bases, and 11 bases lay outside the gene matches. The CDR3 region has the DNA TGTGCCAGCAGTAGGGGACAGCTCCCTGGAGATACGCAGTATTTT. Amino acids: CASSRGQLPGDTQYF.

With respect to this clonotype: One base away lies a much larger clone, so this may be a sequencing read error. This chain links TRBV28 with TRBJ1-1; no definite D call. With 4 bases removed from V and 1 base from J, the gap between germline ends came to 10 bases. The CDR3 is 14 amino acids. In germline, CDR1 is MDHEN, CDR2 SYDVKM. DNA of the CDR3: TGTGCCAGCAGTTCCCCTGGGGAGAACACTGAAGCTTTCTTT. The encoded protein is CASSSPGENTEAFF.

This clonotype was seen repeatedly, ten times or more. The J gene is TRBJ1-1, the V gene TRBV27; D is perhaps TRBD1 (6 bases). Germline loops: CDR1 MNHEY, CDR2 SMNVEV (reference sequence). The CDR3 is 14 residues long. Trimming took off 5 bases at V and 2 bases at J, with 12 bases between the two ends. CDR3 DNA: TGTGCCAGCAGTCACGACAGGAGCAACACTGAAGCTTTCTTT. Amino acid sequence: CASSHDRSNTEAFF.

CDR3 nucleotide sequence: TGTGCCAGCAGCTTAGTTGGCGGAGTGGAGGGGGAGCAGTACTTC. Its translation is CASSLVGGVEGEQYF. The gene calls are TRBV7-2 and TRBJ2-7, with D perhaps matching TRBD2 (6 bases). Germline CDR1 reads SGHTA; CDR2 reads FQGNSA. Trimming took off 1 base at V and 7 bases at J, with 17 bases between the two ends. The CDR3 is 15 residues long. Drawing the rest from reference TRBV7-2 and TRBJ2-7, the complete variable domain is GAGVSQSPSNKVTEKGKDVELRCDPISGHTALYWYRQSLGQGLEFLIYFQGNSAPDKSGLPSDRFSAERTGGSVSTLTIQRTQQEDSAVYLCASSLVGGVEGEQYFGPGTRLTVT.

This clonotype was picked up a small number of times. The chain joins TRBV20-1 to TRBJ2-2; 10 bases are a match to TRBD2. The CDR3 covers 15 residues. Germline CDR1 and CDR2: DFQATT and SNEGSKA (reference sequence). V lost 5 bases and J lost 3; bases outside the gene matches: 6. The CDR3 loop reads CSAQLAGDYTGELFF. CDR3 bases: TGCAGTGCTCAGCTAGCGGGAGACTACACCGGGGAGCTGTTTTTT.

The chain carries TRBV20-1 and TRBJ2-3; D possibly corresponds to TRBD2 (6 bases). Germline values: CDR1 DFQATT, CDR2 SNEGSKA (reference sequence). This CDR3 is 12 amino acids long. V shed 5 bases and J shed 6 bases, with 12 bases lying between them. This CDR3 is CSAAREFDTQYF. DNA for the CDR3: TGCAGTGCTGCCCGGGAGTTCGATACGCAGTATTTT.

The rearrangement uses TRBV24-1 and TRBJ2-1; weak D call: TRBD1 (6 bases). CDR3 size: 15 residues. Germline loops: CDR1 KGHDR, CDR2 SFDVKD. With 5 bases removed from V and 8 bases from J, the gap between germline ends came to 18 bases. The CDR3 nucleotides are TGTGCCACCAGTGCCTGGCGAGGGGGAGTTGATGAGCAGTTCTTC. Its protein product is CATSAWRGGVDEQFF.

This clonotype has a single count. J is TRBJ1-5 and V is TRBV20-1; D ambiguous. The ends were cut back, 0 bases at V and 1 base at J, with 13 bases in the middle. The CDR3 length is 16 residues. Germline CDR1 reads DFQATT; CDR2 reads SNEGSKA (reference sequence). DNA of the CDR3: TGCAGTGCTAGAGATGGTCGGGCCCTAAGCAATCAGCCCCAGCATTTT. As protein: CSARDGRALSNQPQHF.

This clonotype was picked up a small number of times. The J gene is TRBJ2-1, the V gene TRBV20-1, with a tentative D call TRBD2 (5 bases). The CDR3 loop spans 14 amino acids. Trimming cost V 5 bases and J 0 bases, with 11 bases left between them. Germline V gene lookup returns CDR1 DFQATT and CDR2 SNEGSKA (reference sequence). CDR3 coding DNA: TGCAGTGCTCGACCGGGAAACTCCTACAATGAGCAGTTCTTC. Its protein is CSARPGNSYNEQFF.

The V gene is TRBV11-3, the J gene TRBJ2-7; the D is unclear. Between the trimmed V and J ends, which lost 0 bases and 7 bases, there was a span of 13 bases. This CDR3 is built from 14 residues. Germline CDR1 reads SGHNT; CDR2 reads YENEEA. This chain's CDR3 is CASSLDPSMGEQYF. CDR3 nucleotides: TGTGCCAGCAGCTTAGATCCCAGCATGGGGGAGCAGTACTTC.

The rearrangement uses TRBV11-1 and TRBJ2-3; D call uncertain. V lost 3 bases and J lost 5, with 9 bases in between. The germline gives CDR1 SGHAT, CDR2 FQDESV (reference sequence). This CDR3 has 13 residues. CDR3 in DNA: TGTGCCAGCAGCTTTCAGCCCCAAGATACGCAGTATTTT. Encoded protein: CASSFQPQDTQYF. Filled out from reference TRBV11-1 and TRBJ2-3, the complete variable domain reads EAEVAQSPRYKITEKSQAVAFWCDPISGHATLYWYRQILGQGPELLVQFQDESVVDDSQLPKDRFSAERLKGVDSTLKIQPAELGDSAMYLCASSFQPQDTQYFGPGTRLTVL.

This clonotype was observed a few times. The V call is TRBV29-1, the J call TRBJ1-1; D call uncertain. Germline values: CDR1 SQVTM, CDR2 ANQGSEA. The CDR3 contains 12 residues. V lost 4 bases, J lost 5 bases, and 11 bases lay in between. CDR3 region: CSVVAGRTEAFF. DNA of the CDR3: TGCAGCGTTGTGGCGGGGAGGACTGAAGCTTTCTTT.

This clonotype was found a few times. V and J are TRBV6-1 and TRBJ2-6, with 8 bases matching TRBD1. Germline V gene lookup returns CDR1 MNHNS and CDR2 SASEGT. Trimming removed 6 bases from V and 3 bases from J; junction bases left unmatched: 4. The CDR3 sequence is 15 residues long. The chain's CDR3 is CASRTTGVGANVLTF. In DNA form, the CDR3 reads TGTGCCAGCAGGACGACAGGGGTTGGGGCCAACGTCCTGACTTTC.

V and J are TRBV6-2 or TRBV6-3 and TRBJ1-5; the D gene is possibly TRBD1 (5 bases). V shed 6 bases and J shed 0 bases, with 12 bases lying between them. Germline-derived CDR1 and CDR2 are MNHEY and SVGEGT. The CDR3 sequence is 15 residues long. CDR3 protein: CASRLAGNSNQPQHF. The CDR3 DNA follows: TGTGCCAGCAGACTAGCAGGGAATAGCAATCAGCCCCAGCATTTT.

In DNA, the CDR3 is TGTGCCAGCAGCCAGGACAGGGGGAATCAGCCCCAGCATTTT. Protein: CASSQDRGNQPQHF. This chain links TRBV3-1 with TRBJ1-5; TRBD1 aligns across 10 bases. Germline V gene lookup returns CDR1 LGHDT and CDR2 YNNKEL (reference sequence). V shed 3 bases, J shed 4 bases, and the junction held 0 bases outside the gene matches. This CDR3 comprises 14 residues.

This clonotype was seen a few times. V and J are TRBV20-1 and TRBJ1-2; 8 nucleotides match TRBD1. The CDR3 has 15 amino acids. From germline, CDR1 is DFQATT and CDR2 SNEGSKA (reference sequence). The V and J ends lost 6 bases and 8 bases, in that order; junction bases with no gene match: 17. As DNA, the CDR3 is TGCAGTGCGCCGCGGGGGTGGACAGGGACGTCGGGCTACACCTTC. This encodes CSAPRGWTGTSGYTF.

This clonotype was observed a few times. The V and J genes are TRBV6-2 or TRBV6-3 and TRBJ1-2; 7 positions agree with TRBD1. Looked up from germline, CDR1 is MNHEY and CDR2 is SVGEGT. Germline trimming cut 0 bases from V and 3 bases from J; bases unmatched to any gene: 10. The CDR3 spans 17 residues. The chain's CDR3 is CASSYSGTALDYYGYTF. The DNA for the CDR3 is TGTGCCAGCAGTTACTCCGGGACAGCGCTGGATTACTATGGCTACACCTTC.

This clonotype appeared many times. The rearrangement uses TRBV27 and TRBJ1-1, with TRBD1 as a possible D gene (6 bases). Trimming removed 4 bases from V and 3 bases from J, with 9 bases in between. Per the germline V gene, CDR1 is MNHEY and CDR2 is SMNVEV (reference sequence). The CDR3 has 13 amino acids. This chain's CDR3 is CASSYRGDTEAFF. Here the CDR3 DNA reads TGTGCCAGCAGTTATAGGGGGGACACTGAAGCTTTCTTT.